This paragraph reports one TCR beta chain. Distinct nucleotide sequences in the sample also encode this CDR3. This sample stems from a study of blood T cell repertoires in COVID-19. Trimming removed 0 bases at V and 7 bases at J, with 10 bases between. This CDR3 comprises 13 residues. Germline loops: CDR1 MGHRA, CDR2 YSYEKL. TCRdb's table, derived via immunoSEQ multiplex PCR, lists solely in-frame clones and lacks some. The sample shows roughly 400,000 clones, around 87% of them seen only once. V usage is TRBV4-1 and J usage is TRBJ2-7, with D tentatively TRBD2 (5 bases). The TCR was taken from a young man who had recovered from COVID-19. The sequencing input was PBMCs or T cells enriched from blood (not recorded which). CDR3 nucleotides: TGCGCCAGCAGCCAAGACCCGGGATGGGAGCAGTACTTC. Its protein product is CASSQDPGWEQYF.